This T cell receptor (beta chain) was identified during a study of OX40 agonist ivuxolimab in advanced cancers. In the study overall: Ivuxolimab, which targeted the costimulatory receptor OX40 (CD134), was an agonistic, fully human IgG2 monoclonal antibody. Of the approximately 53 patients in dose escalation, approximately 20 had hepatocellular carcinoma, some 15 had melanoma, 9 had renal cell carcinoma and 9 had head and neck cancer. The paper reports the monotherapy dose-escalation portion (N of about 54 patients) of the phase I ivuxolimab trial. Patients were allowed to have had prior anti-PD-1, anti-PD-L1 or anti-CTLA-4 therapy, and 40% to 45% of the dose-escalation patients had been treated with checkpoint inhibitors. Partial responses were achieved by three dose-escalation patients, of whom one had hepatocellular carcinoma and two had cutaneous melanoma. Peripheral TCRbeta sequencing was intended to test whether TCR sequence diversity was altered and clonal T-cell expansion was caused by ivuxolimab. The dose-escalation cohort was around 84% male with a mean age of roughly 60 years, ranging from about 20 to 80. Intravenous ivuxolimab was administered to patients every 2 weeks at six dose levels: 0.01, 0.1, 0.3, 1.5, 3 and 10 mg/kg. The study at large found these results: After ivuxolimab, expanded clones were on average more numerous among CD8+ T cells than among CD4+ T cells. Low levels of normalized T-cell clonal expansion were also seen in some patients who did not respond. In the 0.1-3.0 mg/kg groups, partial responders were among the patients with the lowest normalized peripheral clonal expansion, particularly in CD8+ T cells. Antigen specificity was not determined for the clonally expanded peripheral T cells. Clonal expansion of both CD4+ and CD8+ blood T cells was observed from baseline to week 6 at doses 0.1 to 3.0 mg/kg.

The CDR3 runs 16 residues from the cysteine to the phenylalanine. Only the CDR3 part of the read is kept: 48 bases, read in frame from the first base. For CDR1 and CDR2, the germline V gene lists MDHEN and SYDVKM. Trimming takes 6 bases off V and 7 bases off J; junction bases not matched to a gene: 15. Patients with a history of autoimmune disease or receiving systemic immunosuppression were excluded from the trial. Peripheral blood for TCR sequencing was collected from all dose cohorts at baseline, on cycle 4 day 1, and on cycle 7 day 1. The samples were taken from a phase I, first-in-human, multicenter, open-label dose-escalation trial of ivuxolimab. The trial enrolled adults with locally advanced or metastatic head and neck squamous cell, hepatocellular, melanoma or renal cell carcinoma. CD4+ and CD8+ T cells were sorted separately from peripheral blood before TCR sequencing. Remarks on this clone: The specificity of this receptor is unknown. Per-base qualities were not stored, and no clone one base away is much larger.

For sequencing of the TCRbeta CDR3 region, genomic DNA was extracted from the sorted cells. TCRbeta CDR3 regions were sequenced using the immunoSEQ Assay. This immuneACCESS table, as held by TCRdb, lists in-frame sequences with V and J called but not all clones. Of the missing ones, under half trace to an unresolved V gene in checked studies; the others have no known cause. The sample records 83,000 or so clones, about 88% of which are singletons. The top ten constitute roughly 1.8% of the sample. This sequence originates from an adult with an advanced solid tumor such as melanoma, head and neck, liver or kidney cancer. Sequenced material: CD4+ or CD8+ T cells sorted from blood, taken in a trial of the OX40 agonist ivuxolimab. The sequence links TRBV28 to TRBJ2-7, with 10 bases matching TRBD2. The DNA sequence follows: TGTGCCAGCAGACAGCCCCCGGGACTAGCGACGGGGGAGCAGTACTTC. It encodes CASRQPPGLATGEQYF.